Shown below are 13 T cell receptor beta chains from a single sample sequenced in a study of neurological immune-mediated disorders. TCRdb reprocessed the 5' RACE reads with MiXCR, giving one entry per CDR3 protein. The data show 100,000 or so distinct CDR3 sequences, roughly 4% seen once. Material for sequencing was PBMCs. The source of these receptors is a woman in her late teens or twenties with multiple sclerosis.

Ten or more counts support this clonotype. The V and J genes are TRBV10-3 and TRBJ2-5, with D possibly being TRBD2 (5 bases). Germline CDR1 and CDR2: ENHRY and SYGVKD. The CDR3 totals 16 residues. Trimming removed 5 bases from V and 3 bases from J, with 19 bases in between. DNA of the CDR3: TGTGCCATCAGTACCGGTCACGCGGGCCTAGAAGAGACCCAGTACTTC. Amino acid sequence: CAISTGHAGLEETQYF.

The table lists this clonotype with many counts. This chain connects TRBV25-1 to TRBJ2-5; D unclear. The CDR3 has 15 residues. The V and J ends lost 1 base and 2 bases respectively, with 11 bases between them. Looked up from germline, CDR1 is MGHDK and CDR2 is SYGVNS. The DNA for the CDR3 is TGTGCCAGCAGTGAATCGGCCAGGCGACAAGAGACCCAGTACTTC. It encodes CASSESARRQETQYF.

This clonotype came up many times. The CDR3 DNA reads TGTGCCAGCGACAGGGGGCGGACCGGGGAGCTGTTTTTT. Encoded protein: CASDRGRTGELFF. V and J are TRBV2 and TRBJ2-2, with 10 bases aligning to TRBD1. The CDR3 totals 13 residues. V was clipped by 8 bases and J by 5 bases; unmatched bases: 2. Germline V CDR1 and CDR2: SNHLY, FYNNEI.

This clonotype was observed many times. V is TRBV29-1 and J is TRBJ2-7; a possible D gene is TRBD2 (6 bases). The CDR3 sequence is 12 residues long. Trimming shortened V by 6 bases and J by 4 bases, and 13 bases separated the two germline ends. The germline V gene encodes CDR1 SQVTM and CDR2 ANQGSEA. The CDR3 DNA sequence: TGCAGCGTGGAGGGCCGTCAATACGAGCAGTACTTC. It is translated as CSVEGRQYEQYF.

Ten or more counts support this clonotype. The chain recombines TRBV7-2 with TRBJ1-1, with D maybe TRBD1 (6 bases). The ends were cut back, 5 bases at V and 1 base at J, with 11 bases in the middle. The CDR3 totals 14 residues. In germline, CDR1 is SGHTA, CDR2 FQGNSA. Here the CDR3 DNA reads TGTGCCAGCAGCCGGCTGACAGGGAACACTGAAGCTTTCTTT. Protein: CASSRLTGNTEAFF.

This clonotype has ten or more counts. The chain has TRBV12-3 or TRBV12-4 and TRBJ2-5; 8 nucleotides align to TRBD1. CDR3 length equals 15 residues. V was pared by 6 bases and J by 1 base, with 7 bases of the junction left unmatched. CDR3: CASSQDRGFQETQYF. Here the CDR3 DNA reads TGTGCCAGCAGCCAAGACAGGGGATTCCAAGAGACCCAGTACTTC.

The table lists this clonotype with many counts. The chain employs TRBV7-9 and TRBJ1-4; D unresolved. Germline CDR1 is SEHNR and CDR2 is FQNEAQ (reference sequence). Trimming took off 2 bases at V and 8 bases at J, with 18 bases between the two ends. This CDR3 has 16 amino acids. CDR3 nucleotides: TGTGCCAGCAGCTTAAGTTTCGGGTTTGAGCGAGAAAAACTGTTTTTT. It codes for CASSLSFGFEREKLFF. Supplemented by reference TRBV7-9 and TRBJ1-4, the full variable domain reads DTGVSQNPRHKITKRGQNVTFRCDPISEHNRLYWYRQTLGQGPEFLTYFQNEAQLEKSRLLSDRFSAERPKGSFSTLEIQRTEQGDSAMYLCASSLSFGFEREKLFFGSGTQLSVL.

This chain uses TRBV3-1 with TRBJ2-6, with 9 bases fitting TRBD2. V lost 2 bases to trimming and J lost 4 bases; unmatched junction nucleotides: 12. CDR3 length: 19 residues. Germline CDR1 and CDR2: LGHDT and YNNKEL (reference sequence). In DNA, the CDR3 is TGTGCCAGCAGCCAACTCGGTGCTAGCGGGGTCGGAGGGGCCAACGTCCTGACTTTC. It specifies CASSQLGASGVGGANVLTF.

This clonotype was seen at least ten times. This chain joins TRBV20-1 and TRBJ2-1; D gene uncertain. V lost 0 bases and J lost 4, with 13 bases in between. Germline loops: CDR1 DFQATT, CDR2 SNEGSKA (reference sequence). This CDR3 region has 15 residues. CDR3 sequence (DNA): TGCAGTGCTAGAGACTCGAGCGTAAATTACAATGAGCAGTTCTTC. It encodes CSARDSSVNYNEQFF.

This clonotype was detected only a few times. This could be a read error, since a much larger clone is one nucleotide away. The rearrangement uses TRBV20-1 and TRBJ1-5, with TRBD1 as a possible D gene (5 bases). This CDR3 spans 13 amino acids. In germline, CDR1 is DFQATT, CDR2 SNEGSKA (reference sequence). The CDR3 DNA is TGCAGTGCTAGAACGTCGGGGGATCAGCACCAGCATTTT. This gives the protein CSARTSGDQHQHF.

The sample holds many counts of this clonotype. The chain is built from TRBV7-2 and TRBJ2-7; 10 bases are shared with TRBD2. Germline V gene sequence: CDR1 SGHTA, CDR2 FQGNSA. This CDR3 is 15 amino acids long. V was clipped by 5 bases and J by 0 bases; unmatched bases: 4. CDR3 loop: CASSALAGDSYEQYF. As DNA, the CDR3 is TGTGCCAGCAGCGCTCTAGCGGGGGACTCCTACGAGCAGTACTTC.

This clonotype was found many times. CDR3 DNA: TGTGCCAGCAGTGCGACCGGGACAGGGGGTTTCTATGGCTACACCTTC. Translating it yields CASSATGTGGFYGYTF. V is TRBV6-6 and J is TRBJ1-2; TRBD1 matches at 11 bases. This CDR3 has 16 residues. Trimming removed 5 bases from V and 4 bases from J; junction bases left unmatched: 9. Germline V gives CDR1 MNHNY, CDR2 SVGAGI (reference sequence).

The table lists this clonotype with many counts. The chain employs TRBV4-3 and TRBJ2-3, with D tentatively TRBD1 (5 bases). This CDR3 has 16 amino acids. The V and J ends lost 2 bases and 3 bases respectively, with 15 bases between them. Germline-derived CDR1 and CDR2 are LGHNA and YSLEER. The CDR3 bases are TGCGCCAGCAGCCAATATAGGGGAAGAGGAACAGATACGCAGTATTTT. Translation: CASSQYRGRGTDTQYF.